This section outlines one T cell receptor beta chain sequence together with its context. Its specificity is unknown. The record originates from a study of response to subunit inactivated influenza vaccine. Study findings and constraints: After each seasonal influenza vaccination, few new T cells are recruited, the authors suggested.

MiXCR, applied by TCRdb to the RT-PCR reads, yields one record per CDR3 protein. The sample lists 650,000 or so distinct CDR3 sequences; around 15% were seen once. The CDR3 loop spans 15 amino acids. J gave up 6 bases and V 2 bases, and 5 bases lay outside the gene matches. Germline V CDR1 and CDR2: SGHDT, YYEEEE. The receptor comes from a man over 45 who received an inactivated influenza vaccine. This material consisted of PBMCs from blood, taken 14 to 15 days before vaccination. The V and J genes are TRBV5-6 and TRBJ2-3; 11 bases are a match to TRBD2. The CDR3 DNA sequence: TGTGCCAGCAGCTTAATAGCGGGGGGGAGGGATACGCAGTATTTT. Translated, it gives CASSLIAGGRDTQYF.